The clone carrying this T cell receptor beta chain was recorded once. The antigen remains undetermined. Amplification of TCR beta CDR3 regions used RNA as the template. When the TCR CDR3 underwent first-round RT-PCR, the HTBI primer set was used. One entry per CDR3 protein results from TCRdb running MiXCR on the multiplex PCR reads. This sample has 450,000 to 700,000 distinct CDR3 sequences, with 46% found just once. This record comes from a study of T cells in Graves' hyperthyroidism and ophthalmopathy. Regarding the study as a whole: The model's output predicted ophthalmopathy at a median of roughly 6.9 months prior to onset. Blood also contained most expanded thyroid clonotypes above 0.001. Ophthalmopathy and stable hyperthyroidism were told apart by a 13 V-J model.

Diagnoses used clinical symptoms, serum thyroxine and TRAb, thyroid ultrasound and orbital computed tomography. The CDR3 contains 15 residues. Germline CDR1 SGDLS, CDR2 YYNGEE. Trimming took 0 bases from V and 4 from J; bases not matched to a gene: 1. Sequencing was carried out using peripheral blood or thyroid tissue (not recorded which). The TCR sequence derives from an adult woman with Graves' disease, either hyperthyroidism or ophthalmopathy (not recorded which). The V and J genes are TRBV9 and TRBJ2-1; 10 bases match TRBD2. CDR3 nucleotide sequence: TGTGCCAGCAGCGTAGTTAGCGGGAGGTACAATGAGCAGTTCTTC. Its translation: CASSVVSGRYNEQFF.